The 14 T cell receptor beta chains below were found in one sample sequenced in a study of shared clonotypes between healthy human individuals. Sequencing used immunoSEQ multiplex PCR; TCRdb keeps in-frame clones, though not all of them. The table has some 510,000 clones, 75% to 85% seen once. Source material: PBMCs. These receptors all stem from a woman aged 40 to 55 in good health. Some clones in this sample may be carry-over from other donors' samples.

The chain uses TRBV4-1 and TRBJ2-1; D possibly matches TRBD1 or TRBD2 (7 bases each). Germline V CDR1 and CDR2: MGHRA, YSYEKL. V was cut by 3 bases and J by 7 bases, with 19 bases left in between. This CDR3 is built from 16 residues. CDR3 bases: TGCGCCAGCAGCCACAACCAGGGGGAGGGCTTGAATGAGCAGTTCTTC. Protein product: CASSHNQGEGLNEQFF.

The V call is TRBV7-9, the J call TRBJ1-1; D uncertain. The germline CDR1 and CDR2 sequences are SEHNR and FQNEAQ (reference sequence). The CDR3 is 13 amino acids. V was cut by 3 bases and J by 0 bases, with 5 bases left in between. DNA for the CDR3: TGTGCCAGCAGCTTTAATATGAACACTGAAGCTTTCTTT. It is translated as CASSFNMNTEAFF.

This sequence joins TRBV30 and TRBJ2-1; 9 bases are shared with TRBD2. V shed 0 bases, J shed 14 bases, and the junction held 8 bases outside the gene matches. The CDR3 contains 13 residues. The germline V gene has CDR1 GTSNPN and CDR2 SVGIG (reference sequence). CDR3 sequence reads: CAWSVVAGGPEFF. CDR3 in DNA: TGTGCCTGGAGTGTAGTGGCGGGAGGGCCTGAGTTCTTC.

Only a few counts were recorded for this clone. The V and J genes are TRBV28 and TRBJ1-5; TRBD1 is a possible D gene (6 bases). CDR1 is MDHEN, CDR2 SYDVKM, per germline. V lost 4 bases and J lost 0, with 10 bases in between. CDR3 length: 15 residues. The CDR3 is CASSSDSDSNQPQHF. The CDR3 nucleotides are TGTGCCAGCAGTTCGGACAGCGATAGCAATCAGCCCCAGCATTTT.

This clone came up once. The CDR3 sequence is CASSQVNLISYNEQFF. The CDR3 DNA reads TGCGCCAGCAGCCAAGTGAACTTAATCTCCTACAATGAGCAGTTCTTC. This sequence joins TRBV4-1 and TRBJ2-1; no clear D. The CDR3 is 16 amino acids. Germline V CDR1 and CDR2: MGHRA, YSYEKL. V dropped 1 base and J dropped 0 bases, with 10 bases sitting between them.

About this clone itself: The same CDR3 can be traced to other DNA sequences in this sample. The CDR3: CASSLGVSYNEQFF. The CDR3 DNA reads TGTGCCAGCTCCCTAGGAGTTTCCTACAATGAGCAGTTCTTC. This chain links TRBV28 with TRBJ2-1; unclear D gene. Deletions cut 8 bases from V and 1 base from J, with 12 bases between. This CDR3 is built from 14 residues. Looked up from germline, CDR1 is MDHEN and CDR2 is SYDVKM.

CDR3 region: CSVKGGYGYTF. CDR3 in DNA: TGCAGCGTTAAGGGGGGATATGGCTACACCTTC. This chain joins TRBV29-1 and TRBJ1-2; D is possibly TRBD1 (6 bases). The germline V and J ends were trimmed by 5 bases and 5 bases, with 9 bases remaining between them. From germline, CDR1 is SQVTM and CDR2 ANQGSEA. CDR3 length equals 11 residues.

This chain connects TRBV7-3 to TRBJ2-7; 8 bases match TRBD2. Germline trimming cut 2 bases from V and 1 base from J; bases unmatched to any gene: 4. Germline lookup yields CDR1 SGHTA and CDR2 FQGTGA. The CDR3 covers 15 residues. CDR3 coding DNA: TGTGCCAGCAGCTTATGGGCTAGCGGGTCCTACGAGCAGTACTTC. Protein product: CASSLWASGSYEQYF. Variable domain in full (rest from reference TRBV7-3 and TRBJ2-7): GAGVSQTPSNKVTEKGKYVELRCDPISGHTALYWYRQSLGQGPEFLIYFQGTGAADDSGLPNDRFFAVRPEGSVSTLKIQRTERGDSAVYLCASSLWASGSYEQYFGPGTRLTVT.

The chain employs TRBV19 and TRBJ2-2, with TRBD2 matching over 9 bases. From germline, CDR1 is LNHDA and CDR2 SQIVND (reference sequence). The junction had 5 bases not matched to a gene; V was cut back by 6 bases and J by 3 bases. The CDR3 length is 15 residues. The CDR3 is CASRKGLAYTGELFF. CDR3 DNA: TGTGCCAGTAGAAAGGGACTAGCATACACCGGGGAGCTGTTTTTT.

The J gene is TRBJ2-7, the V gene TRBV30; possible D gene TRBD2, 6 bases. Trimming took 0 bases from V and 2 from J, leaving 11 bases between them. This CDR3 comprises 14 residues. Per the germline V gene, CDR1 is GTSNPN and CDR2 is SVGIG (reference sequence). The CDR3 DNA is TGTGCCTGGAGTGTAGGCGGGGCCACCTACGAGCAGTACTTC. It translates to CAWSVGGATYEQYF.

This chain connects TRBV7-8 to TRBJ1-1; tentatively, D is TRBD1 (5 bases). This CDR3 has 16 amino acids. V lost 1 base and J 5 bases, leaving 17 bases between the germline ends. Per germline, CDR1 SGHVS and CDR2 FQNEAQ. This CDR3 is CASSLVGGARDTEAFF. Written as DNA, the CDR3 is TGTGCCAGCAGCTTAGTAGGTGGGGCTCGGGATACTGAAGCTTTCTTT.

In this sample, this clone turned up many times. This chain connects TRBV29-1 to TRBJ2-3; 11 bases align to TRBD2. Per germline, CDR1 SQVTM and CDR2 ANQGSEA. The CDR3 has 14 amino acids. V gave up 4 bases and J gave up 5 bases; unmatched junction bases: 5. The CDR3 loop reads CSVVLAGVGDTQYF. The CDR3, as DNA: TGCAGCGTTGTACTAGCGGGAGTGGGAGATACGCAGTATTTT.

V and J are TRBV29-1 and TRBJ1-4, with D unresolved. Germline V lookup: CDR1 SQVTM, CDR2 ANQGSEA. The CDR3 length is 14 residues. V was trimmed by 0 bases and J by 10 bases, leaving 15 bases between them. Written as DNA, the CDR3 is TGCAGCGTTGAAGATTTGGCAAAAGGTGGAAAACTGTTTTTT. Translation: CSVEDLAKGGKLFF. The entire variable domain, with the rest obtained from reference TRBV29-1 and TRBJ1-4, is as follows: SAVISQKPSRDICQRGTSLTIQCQVDSQVTMMFWYRQQPGQSLTLIATANQGSEATYESGFVIDKFPISRPNLTFSTLTVSNMSPEDSSIYLCSVEDLAKGGKLFFGSGTQLSVL.

This chain connects TRBV6-5 to TRBJ1-2, with a tentative D call TRBD1 (5 bases). The V end was cut by 5 bases, the J end by 6 bases, with 13 bases between. CDR1 and CDR2 from the germline V gene are MNHEY and SVGAGI. This CDR3 has 13 residues. The CDR3 DNA reads as TGTGCCAGCAGTGCAGGGCGGGTGGATGGCTACACCTTC. Translation gives CASSAGRVDGYTF.